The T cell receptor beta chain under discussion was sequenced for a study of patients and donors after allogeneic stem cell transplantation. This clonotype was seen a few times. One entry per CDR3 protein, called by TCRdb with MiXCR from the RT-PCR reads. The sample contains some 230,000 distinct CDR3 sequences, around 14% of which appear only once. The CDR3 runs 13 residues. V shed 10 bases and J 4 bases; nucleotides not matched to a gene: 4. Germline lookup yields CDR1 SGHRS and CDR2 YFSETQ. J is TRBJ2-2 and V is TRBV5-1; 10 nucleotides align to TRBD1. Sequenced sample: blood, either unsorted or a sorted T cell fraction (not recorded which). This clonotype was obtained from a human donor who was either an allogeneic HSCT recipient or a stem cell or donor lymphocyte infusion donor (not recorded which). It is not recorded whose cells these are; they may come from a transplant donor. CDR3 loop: CAGGTGATGELFF. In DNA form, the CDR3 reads TGCGCCGGTGGGACAGGGGCCACCGGGGAGCTGTTTTTT.